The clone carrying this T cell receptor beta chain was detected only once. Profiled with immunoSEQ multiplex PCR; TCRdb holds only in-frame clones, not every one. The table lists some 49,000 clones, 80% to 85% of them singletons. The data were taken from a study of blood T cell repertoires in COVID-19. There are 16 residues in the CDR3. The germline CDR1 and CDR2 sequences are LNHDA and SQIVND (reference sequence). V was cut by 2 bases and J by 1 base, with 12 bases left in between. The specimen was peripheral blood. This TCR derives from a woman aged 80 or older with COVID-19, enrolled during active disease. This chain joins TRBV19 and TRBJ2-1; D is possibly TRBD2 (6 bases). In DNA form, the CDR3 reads TGTGCCAGTAGTATATCGGGAGTTCAATCCTACAATGAGCAGTTCTTC. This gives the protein CASSISGVQSYNEQFF.